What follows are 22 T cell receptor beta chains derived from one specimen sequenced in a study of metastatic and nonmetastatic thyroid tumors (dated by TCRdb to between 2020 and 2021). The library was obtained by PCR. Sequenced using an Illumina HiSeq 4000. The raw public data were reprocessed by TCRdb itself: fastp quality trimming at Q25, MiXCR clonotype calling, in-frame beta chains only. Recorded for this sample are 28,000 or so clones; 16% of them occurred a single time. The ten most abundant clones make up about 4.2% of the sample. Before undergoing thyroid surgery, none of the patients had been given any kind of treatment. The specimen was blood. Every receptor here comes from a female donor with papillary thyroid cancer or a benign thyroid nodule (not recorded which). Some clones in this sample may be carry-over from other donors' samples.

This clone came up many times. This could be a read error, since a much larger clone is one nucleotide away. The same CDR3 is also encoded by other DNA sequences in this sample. CDR3 bases: TGCGCCAGCAGCTTCGCGGGGGGTGGCTACACCTTT. This encodes CASSFAGGGYTF. This rearrangement joins TRBV5-1 to TRBJ1-2, with a weak D call TRBD1 (5 bases). CDR3 length equals 12 residues. Germline V gene data show CDR1 as SGHRS and CDR2 as YFSETQ.

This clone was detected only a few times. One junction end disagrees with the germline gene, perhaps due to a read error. CDR3 residues: CASNYSRQGDYGYTF. Written as DNA, the CDR3 is TGTGCCAGCAATTACTCACGACAGGGGGATTATGGATACACCTTC. This chain links TRBV6-6 with TRBJ1-2; TRBD1 agrees at 9 bases. This CDR3 spans 15 amino acids. From germline, CDR1 is MNHNY and CDR2 SVGAGI (reference sequence).

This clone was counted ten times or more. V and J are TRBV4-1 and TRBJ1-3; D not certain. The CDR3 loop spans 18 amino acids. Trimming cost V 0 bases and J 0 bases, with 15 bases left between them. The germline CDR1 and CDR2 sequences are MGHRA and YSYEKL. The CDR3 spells CASSQERTPVLSGNTIYF. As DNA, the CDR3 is TGCGCCAGCAGCCAAGAAAGGACCCCTGTACTCTCTGGAAACACCATATATTTT.

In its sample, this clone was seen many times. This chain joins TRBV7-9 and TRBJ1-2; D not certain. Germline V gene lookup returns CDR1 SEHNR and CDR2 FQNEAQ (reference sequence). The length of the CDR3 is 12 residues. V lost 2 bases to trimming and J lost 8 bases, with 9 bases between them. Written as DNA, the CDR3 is TGTGCCAGCAGCTTACTTCGGGAAGGCTACACCTTC. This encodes CASSLLREGYTF.

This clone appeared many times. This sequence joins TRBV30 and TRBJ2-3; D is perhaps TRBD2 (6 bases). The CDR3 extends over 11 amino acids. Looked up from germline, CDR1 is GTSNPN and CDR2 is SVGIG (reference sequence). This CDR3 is CARGGADTQYF. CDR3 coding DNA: TGTGCACGGGGCGGGGCAGATACGCAGTATTTT.

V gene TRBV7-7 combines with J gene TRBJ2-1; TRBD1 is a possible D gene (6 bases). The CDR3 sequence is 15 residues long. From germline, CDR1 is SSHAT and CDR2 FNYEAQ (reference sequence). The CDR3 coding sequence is TGTGCTGGCAGCTTACAGTTGACAGGCCTGGGTGAGCAGTTCTTC. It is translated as CAGSLQLTGLGEQFF. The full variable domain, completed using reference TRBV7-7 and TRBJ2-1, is GAGVSQSPRYKVTKRGQDVTLRCDPISSHATLYWYQQALGQGPEFLTYFNYEAQPDKSGLPSDRFSAERPEGSISTLTIQRTEQRDSAMYRCAGSLQLTGLGEQFFGPGTRLTVL.

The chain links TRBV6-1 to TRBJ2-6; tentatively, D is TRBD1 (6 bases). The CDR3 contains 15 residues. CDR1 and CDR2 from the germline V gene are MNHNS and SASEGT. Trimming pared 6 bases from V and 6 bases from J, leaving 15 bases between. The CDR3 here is CASRLQDRPANVLTF. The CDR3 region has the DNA TGTGCCAGCAGGCTTCAGGACAGACCGGCCAACGTCCTGACTTTC.

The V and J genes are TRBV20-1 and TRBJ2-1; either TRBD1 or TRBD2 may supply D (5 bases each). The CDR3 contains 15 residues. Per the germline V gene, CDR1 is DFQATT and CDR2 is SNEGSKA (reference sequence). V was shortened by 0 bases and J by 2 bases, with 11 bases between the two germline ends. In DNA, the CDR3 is TGCAGTGCTAGAGAATCGGGACGGACCTACAATGAGCAGTTCTTC. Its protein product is CSARESGRTYNEQFF.

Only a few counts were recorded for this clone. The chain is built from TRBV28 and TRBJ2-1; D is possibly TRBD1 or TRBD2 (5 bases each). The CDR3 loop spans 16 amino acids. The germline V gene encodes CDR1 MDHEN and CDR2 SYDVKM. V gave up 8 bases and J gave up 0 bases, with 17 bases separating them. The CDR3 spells CASLPVRGSSYNEQFF. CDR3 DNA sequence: TGTGCCAGCCTACCAGTACGGGGCAGCTCCTACAATGAGCAGTTCTTC. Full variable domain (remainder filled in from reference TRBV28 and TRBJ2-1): DVKVTQSSRYLVKRTGEKVFLECVQDMDHENMFWYRQDPGLGLRLIYFSYDVKMKEKGDIPEGYSVSREKKERFSLILESASTNQTSMYLCASLPVRGSSYNEQFFGPGTRLTVL.

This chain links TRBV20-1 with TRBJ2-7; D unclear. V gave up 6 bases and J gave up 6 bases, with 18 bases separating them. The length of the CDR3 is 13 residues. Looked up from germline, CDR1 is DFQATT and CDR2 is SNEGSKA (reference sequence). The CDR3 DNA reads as TGCAGTGCAGGCGAGCGATTCGGCCGCGAGCAGTACTTC. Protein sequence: CSAGERFGREQYF.

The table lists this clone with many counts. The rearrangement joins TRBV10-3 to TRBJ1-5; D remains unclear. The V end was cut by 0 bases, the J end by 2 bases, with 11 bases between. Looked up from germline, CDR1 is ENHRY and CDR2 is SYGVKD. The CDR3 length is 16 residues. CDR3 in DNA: TGTGCCATCAGTGAGTCGCTGAGGGCAGGCAATCAGCCCCAGCATTTT. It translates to CAISESLRAGNQPQHF.

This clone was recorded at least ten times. The CDR3 reads CASGLVQGAAGEQFF. CDR3 DNA: TGTGCTAGTGGTTTGGTACAAGGGGCAGCGGGTGAGCAGTTCTTC. V is TRBV12-5 and J is TRBJ2-1; the D gene is possibly TRBD2 (6 bases). Trimming took 0 bases from V and 9 from J, leaving 15 bases between them. The CDR3 is made up of 15 amino acids. CDR1 and CDR2 from the germline V gene are LGHNT and FRNRAP.

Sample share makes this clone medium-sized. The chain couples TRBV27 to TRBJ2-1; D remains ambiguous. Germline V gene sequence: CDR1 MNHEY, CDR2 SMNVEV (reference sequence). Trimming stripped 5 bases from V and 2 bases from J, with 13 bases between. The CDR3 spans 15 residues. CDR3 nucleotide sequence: TGTGCCAGCAGTAGCGACATGATTGCCTACAATGAGCAGTTCTTC. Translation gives CASSSDMIAYNEQFF.

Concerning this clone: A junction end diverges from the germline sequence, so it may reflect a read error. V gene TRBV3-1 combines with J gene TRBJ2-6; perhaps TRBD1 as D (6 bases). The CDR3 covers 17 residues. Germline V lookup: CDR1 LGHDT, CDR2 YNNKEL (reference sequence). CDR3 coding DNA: TGTGCCAGCAGCCAAGGGGGGCAGGGAACTGGGTCCAACGTCCTGACTTTC. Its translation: CASSQGGQGTGSNVLTF.

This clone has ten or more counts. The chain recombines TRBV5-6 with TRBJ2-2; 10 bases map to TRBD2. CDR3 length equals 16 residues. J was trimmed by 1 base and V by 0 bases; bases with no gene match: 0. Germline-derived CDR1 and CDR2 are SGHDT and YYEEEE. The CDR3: CASSLVAGGNTGELFF. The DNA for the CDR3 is TGTGCCAGCAGCTTGGTAGCGGGAGGGAACACCGGGGAGCTGTTTTTT.

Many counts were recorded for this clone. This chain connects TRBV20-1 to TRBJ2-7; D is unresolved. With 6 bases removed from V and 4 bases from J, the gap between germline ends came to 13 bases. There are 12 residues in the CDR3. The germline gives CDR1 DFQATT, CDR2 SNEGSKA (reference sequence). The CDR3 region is CSATRPEYEQYF. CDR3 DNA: TGCAGTGCCACCCGGCCCGAGTACGAGCAGTACTTC.

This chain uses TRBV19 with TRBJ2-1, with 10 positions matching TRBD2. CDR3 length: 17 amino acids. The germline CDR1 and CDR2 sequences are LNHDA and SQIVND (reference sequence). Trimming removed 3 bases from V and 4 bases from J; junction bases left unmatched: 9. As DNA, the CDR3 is TGTGCCAGTAGTATCACTAGCGGGGAGATATCGTACAATGAGCAGTTCTTC. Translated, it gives CASSITSGEISYNEQFF. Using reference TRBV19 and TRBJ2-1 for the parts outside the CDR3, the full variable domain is DGGITQSPKYLFRKEGQNVTLSCEQNLNHDAMYWYRQDPGQGLRLIYYSQIVNDFQKGDIAEGYSVSREKKESFPLTVTSAQKNPTAFYLCASSITSGEISYNEQFFGPGTRLTVL.

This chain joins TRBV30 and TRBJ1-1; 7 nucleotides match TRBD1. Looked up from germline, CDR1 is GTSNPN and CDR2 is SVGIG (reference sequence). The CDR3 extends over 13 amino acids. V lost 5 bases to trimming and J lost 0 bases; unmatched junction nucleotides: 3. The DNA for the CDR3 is TGTGCCTGGGAGGGACAGATGAACACTGAAGCTTTCTTT. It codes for CAWEGQMNTEAFF.

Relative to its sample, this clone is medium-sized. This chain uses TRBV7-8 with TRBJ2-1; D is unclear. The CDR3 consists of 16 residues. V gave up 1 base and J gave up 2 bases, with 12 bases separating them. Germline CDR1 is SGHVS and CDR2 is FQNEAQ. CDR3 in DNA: TGTGCCAGCAGCTTAGAGGCAGGTGGCACCTACAATGAGCAGTTCTTC. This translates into CASSLEAGGTYNEQFF.

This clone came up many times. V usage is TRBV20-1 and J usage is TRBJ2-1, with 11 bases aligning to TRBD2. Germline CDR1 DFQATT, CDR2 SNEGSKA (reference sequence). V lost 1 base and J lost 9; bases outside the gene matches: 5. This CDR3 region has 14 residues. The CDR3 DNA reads TGCAGTGCTAGAGGCACTAGCGGGAGCGCTGAGCAGTTCTTC. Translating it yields CSARGTSGSAEQFF.

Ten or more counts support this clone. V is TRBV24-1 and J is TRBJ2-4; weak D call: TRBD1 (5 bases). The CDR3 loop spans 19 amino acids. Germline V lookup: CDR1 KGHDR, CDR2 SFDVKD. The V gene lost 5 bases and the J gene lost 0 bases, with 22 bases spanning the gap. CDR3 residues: CATSGPLSGQTLAKNIQYF. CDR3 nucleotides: TGTGCCACCAGTGGCCCTCTTTCAGGGCAAACATTAGCCAAAAACATTCAGTACTTC.

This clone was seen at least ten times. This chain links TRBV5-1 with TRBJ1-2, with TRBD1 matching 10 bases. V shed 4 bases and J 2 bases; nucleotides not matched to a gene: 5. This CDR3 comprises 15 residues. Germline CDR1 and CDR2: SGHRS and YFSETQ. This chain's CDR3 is CASSTTTGGNYGYTF. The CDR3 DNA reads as TGCGCCAGCAGCACTACGACAGGGGGCAACTATGGCTACACCTTC.